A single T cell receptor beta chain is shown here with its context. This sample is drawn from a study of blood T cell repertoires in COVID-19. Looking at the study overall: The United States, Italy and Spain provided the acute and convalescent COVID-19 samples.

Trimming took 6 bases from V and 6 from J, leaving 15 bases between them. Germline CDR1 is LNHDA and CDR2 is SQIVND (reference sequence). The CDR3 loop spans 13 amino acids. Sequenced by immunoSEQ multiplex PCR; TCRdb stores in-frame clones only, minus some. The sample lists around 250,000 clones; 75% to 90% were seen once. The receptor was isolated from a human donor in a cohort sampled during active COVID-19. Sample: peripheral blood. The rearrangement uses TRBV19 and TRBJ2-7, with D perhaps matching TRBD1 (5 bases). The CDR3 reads CASSWGGALEQYF. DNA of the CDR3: TGTGCCAGTAGCTGGGGTGGGGCTCTCGAGCAGTACTTC.